This record looks at one TCR beta chain sequence and its context. Its antigen is unknown. No base-level quality is on record; no much larger clone is a single base apart. Measured from the cysteine to the phenylalanine, the CDR3 is 13 residues long. Only CDR3 DNA remains: 39 bases, in frame from the first base. From the germline V gene, CDR1 is SGHDT and CDR2 is YYEEEE. V is pared back by 4 bases and J by 1 base, with 8 bases lying between the germline termini. The sample originates from a study of beta chain features in type 1 diabetes (dated by TCRdb to 2017 to 2018). Regarding the complete study: No differences in mean age, gender distribution, total cell number or subset yield were found between patients and healthy donors. The study compared TCRB repertoires of sorted circulating CD4+ T cell subsets between recently diagnosed type 1 diabetes patients and matched healthy donors. A total of 90 million to 130 million sorted cells were examined across all samples, and a strong correlation was observed between cell number per subset and RNA yield. Regulatory and stem cell-like memory subsets were obtained from only 8 patients and roughly 8 healthy donors, while naive and central memory subsets were obtained from all 30 or so donors.

A single peripheral blood draw of roughly 0.11 L on average was collected from each donor into heparinised tubes. Naive, central memory, regulatory and stem cell-like memory CD4+ T cells were sorted on a BD FACSAria II using a panel including CD45RO, CCR7, CD25, CD127, CD95 and CD27. Purity was above 95% for every sorted population. PBMCs were isolated right away by Lymphoprep density gradient centrifugation and were stained directly, without culture. So that batch effects would be minimized, each experiment stained and sorted samples in pairs, pairing one healthy donor with one patient. Results and caveats for the whole study, not just this receptor: Naive, central memory and regulatory TCRB repertoires appeared to be more similar among patients than among healthy donors. A moderate but significant shortening of TCRB CDR3 length was observed in type 1 diabetes patients in all four CD4+ subsets. PCR might favor shorter templates, but patient and control samples were amplified and corrected together, so any skew would affect both groups equally. Because small numbers of individuals were included in the HLA sub-analyses, any influence of HLA type on TCRB rearrangement was left unresolved. Because cDNA rather than genomic DNA was sequenced, highly expressing activated cells could have been over-represented, although no difference in activation and CD3 levels was found between groups. At VDJ recombination sites, patients with type 1 diabetes made fewer insertions and deleted more nucleotides, a pattern implying thymic rearrangement abnormalities.

All of the isolated RNA was reverse transcribed with the High Capacity cDNA Reverse Transcription Kit, so expressed TCRB transcripts were sequenced. Deep immunoSEQ sequencing was applied to naive, central memory and regulatory T cell samples, giving an average of around 3.4 million total reads per sample. After sorted cells were lysed in RLT buffer, RNA was extracted with DNase-treated RNeasy Micro or Mini kits, with the choice depending on cell number. Each cell subset was processed separately to prevent cross-contamination, with patient and healthy donor samples processed together. The immunoSEQ multiplex PCR was used to amplify TCRB sequences from cDNA, yielding 87-bp fragments that span the CDR3 region. Amplicons were sequenced on the Illumina HiSeq platform. Per the source publication's procedure: Synthetic template baselines were used to correct PCR bias computationally, reads within Hamming distance 2 were collapsed together, and singletons that could not be merged were discarded. Reads were aligned against IMGT so that V, D and J genes, CDR3 length and insertions or deletions at six rearrangement sites could be assigned. Clonotype counts were normalized to sorted cell number within each subset before computing true diversity and Gini coefficients with the tcR R package. The overlap coefficient, calculated on TCRB nucleotide sequences, was used to measure repertoire sharing. As a proxy for the pre-selection repertoire, out-of-frame TCRB sequences from naive cells were analyzed. TCRdb re-hosts the immuneACCESS table, in-frame sequences only. Its copies lack some clones; in the studies checked, an unresolved V gene accounts for under half of them, and the cause for the rest is not known. That table gives V, J and clone size, and the DNA gave D and trimming. The sample data list 400,000 to 450,000 clones, and 11% to 15% of these were observed just once. The ten largest account for approximately 0.038% of the sample.

Sequencing was performed on naive CD4+ T cells from blood. Taken with the paper, the label for cell subset or site translates to: true naive CD4+ T cells. This chain joins TRBV5-6 to TRBJ2-5; the D gene lacks a confident call. The TCR comes from a man younger than 40 in good health. The DNA is as follows: TGTGCCAGCAGCGGCGCGGCCCAAGAGACCCAGTACTTC. It codes for CASSGAAQETQYF.